What follows are 6 T cell receptor beta chains derived from one specimen sequenced in a study of cytomegalovirus exposure and HLA in healthy donors. PCR used 60 Vbeta primers and 13 Jbeta primers. Only in-frame clones appear in the TCRdb table, and some are missing; sequencing was by immunoSEQ multiplex PCR. Altogether about 170,000 clones are present, more than 75% being singletons, with the ten largest covering about 1.6%. The specimen was PBMCs. All receptors come from a girl aged 10-17 years in good health and CMV-seropositive.

The chain joins TRBV10-3 to TRBJ2-3, with 13 positions matching TRBD2. The germline V gene has CDR1 ENHRY and CDR2 SYGVKD. With 8 bases clipped from V and 3 bases from J, the junction kept 2 bases outside the gene matches. The CDR3 spans 14 residues. CDR3 region: CAIRGLAGTDTQYF. The CDR3 region has the DNA TGTGCCATCCGGGGACTAGCGGGGACAGATACGCAGTATTTT.

The V call is TRBV4-1, the J call TRBJ2-1; TRBD2 aligns across 10 bases. Per germline, CDR1 MGHRA and CDR2 YSYEKL. Trimming took 0 bases from V and 10 from J; bases not matched to a gene: 6. The CDR3 extends over 15 amino acids. CDR3 sequence reads: CASSQEPSGRREQFF. The CDR3 DNA sequence: TGCGCCAGCAGCCAAGAGCCTAGCGGGAGAAGGGAGCAGTTCTTC.

This clone was counted between two and nine times. J is TRBJ2-3 and V is TRBV5-4; TRBD2 agrees at 11 bases. V lost 3 bases, J lost 2 bases, and 5 bases stayed unmatched. Germline lookup yields CDR1 SGHNT and CDR2 YYREEE (reference sequence). There are 16 residues in the CDR3. CDR3 nucleotides: TGTGCCAGCAGCTCGAAACTAGCGGGAGACACAGATACGCAGTATTTT. Its protein is CASSSKLAGDTDTQYF.

J is TRBJ2-7 and V is TRBV6-5, with a possible D match to TRBD2 (6 bases). The CDR3 contains 16 residues. Trimming pared 0 bases from V and 0 bases from J, leaving 12 bases between. Looked up from germline, CDR1 is MNHEY and CDR2 is SVGAGI. CDR3 residues: CASSYSTLAGSYEQYF. CDR3 nucleotides: TGTGCCAGCAGTTACTCGACACTAGCAGGCTCCTACGAGCAGTACTTC.

The chain uses TRBV27 and TRBJ2-1, with 12 bases identical to TRBD2. Germline assignment: CDR1 MNHEY and CDR2 SMNVEV (reference sequence). The V segment lost 2 bases and the J segment 3 bases; nucleotides outside the gene matches: 2. The CDR3 covers 16 residues. In nucleotides, the CDR3 is TGTGCCAGCAGTTTACGGACTAGCGGGATCTACAATGAGCAGTTCTTC. Translating it yields CASSLRTSGIYNEQFF.

The chain couples TRBV7-2 to TRBJ2-7; D remains unclear. CDR1 is SGHTA and CDR2 is FQGNSA in the germline V gene. The CDR3 spans 11 residues. The germline V and J ends were trimmed by 4 bases and 2 bases, with 3 bases remaining between them. The CDR3 nucleotides are TGTGCCAGCAGCTACACCTACGAGCAGTACTTC. Translating gives CASSYTYEQYF.